Here is one T cell receptor beta chain with its context. This record comes from a study of blood T cells in healthy people across ages. CDR3 size: 13 residues. Germline CDR1 and CDR2: MNHEY and SMNVEV (reference sequence). The V end was cut by 3 bases, the J end by 5 bases, with 8 bases between. The second PCR ran about 7 to 12 cycles with a sample-barcoded 5' primer and J-beta primers. One entry per CDR3 protein results from TCRdb running MiXCR on the 5' RACE reads. The sample records just over 1 million distinct CDR3 sequences, 35% to 55% being singletons. The source of this sequence is a woman between 55 and 75 years old in good health. Sequenced input: blood. The chain employs TRBV27 and TRBJ1-5; TRBD1 is a possible D gene (6 bases). The DNA for the CDR3 is TGTGCCAGCAGTTTGGGGGGCCATCAGCCCCAGCATTTT. It translates to CASSLGGHQPQHF.